The sequence of this T cell receptor beta chain was determined in a study of vaccination and CD4 T cells after COVID-19 (dated by TCRdb to between 2021 and 2024). Context from the whole study: Every convalescent patient had a positive nasal swab PCR test for SARS-CoV-2, with mild disease in 9 or 10 patients and severe disease in one. The time from the second vaccine dose to post-vaccine blood sampling had a median of roughly 70 days and ranged from about 14 to 250 days. Post-COVID blood samples were collected from convalescent patients a median of about 92 days after diagnosis, with a range of about 30 to 161 days. Overlapping spike peptide pools from SARS-CoV-2 and from the common cold coronaviruses HCoV-NL63, HCoV-OC43 and HCoV-229E were used as culture stimuli. In the convalescent cohort there were six males and four females, among whom were two Hispanic individuals, seven Caucasians, two Asians and one multiracial person. In control cultures, a CEFX viral epitope pool was used as positive control, an HIV-1 Nef peptide pool was used as negative control, or no peptide was added. Participants got two doses of the Pfizer-BioNTech BNT162b2 vaccine (n=8) or two doses of the Moderna mRNA-1273 vaccine (n=2). In nine to eleven COVID-19 convalescent patients and a handful of infection-naive healthy vaccine recipients, researchers compared the spike-specific CD4+ TCR repertoire from before mRNA vaccination with the repertoire from after.

CDR3 length: 16 amino acids, cysteine to phenylalanine. Just the 48-base CDR3 DNA is kept, in frame starting at base 1. In the germline V gene (reference sequence), CDR1 corresponds to DFQATT and CDR2 to SNEGSKA. V loses 1 base, J loses 5 bases, and the germline ends lie 19 bases apart. This specimen's treatment or condition label, per the study, means: roughly 10-day PBMC culture with coronavirus spike peptide pools or control peptides (ViraFEST assay). To expand antigen-specific T cells with peptide pools and then pick out the expanded clonotypes through TCR sequencing, the study relied on the ViraFEST assay. Positive SARS-CoV-2 PCR tests in the convalescent patients dated from March to December 2020, before Alpha, Beta and Delta variants emerged in the United States. Each well held more than 1.5 million PBMCs cultured in IMDM containing roughly 5% human AB serum and 9 to 10 IU/ml IL-2, with 7.5 to 10 ug/ml peptide pools added. Half of the culture medium was replaced with fresh IL-2-containing medium on days 3 and 7. After ten to eleven days of culture, CD4+ T cells were isolated by negative selection using the EasySep CD4+ T cell isolation kit. Ficoll-Paque Plus gradient centrifugation was used to isolate PBMCs from whole blood, and the isolated PBMCs were then either used fresh or cryopreserved at -140C. Culture conditions were generally each tested in triplicate wells.

Libraries came from PCR. DNA from cultured CD4+ T cells underwent TCR sequencing with the Oncomine TCR Beta short-read assay at the Johns Hopkins FTIC core. Genomic DNA was extracted from the cultured CD4+ T cells with the QIAamp micro DNA kit. Oncomine TCR Beta libraries from cultured CD4+ T cells were pooled using unique dual indexes and sequenced on an Illumina iSeq 100. The paper's processing steps were these. Non-productive sequences were removed, and CDR3s that did not start with C, did not end with F or W, or were shorter than 7 amino acids were discarded. Antigen-specific clonotypes were identified with the MANAFEST web application by comparing peptide-stimulated wells with reference and other culture wells. Positive clones required FDR below 0.05, an odds ratio above 5, and productive frequency above 0.1% in at least two of three replicate wells. A clonotype was classed as cross-reactive if the clonotype showed significant expansion both in SARS-CoV-2 spike wells and in at least one common cold coronavirus spike condition. CDR3 homology was assessed with Levenshtein distances (stringdist) and unrooted phylogenetic trees (ape) in R version 3.6.1. The public reads were reprocessed in TCRdb via fastp at Q25 and MiXCR, keeping in-frame beta chains. Each CDR3 protein appears once, grouped with its most common genes and DNA. These V and J calls are TCRdb output, not the study's own analysis. For this sample there are 20,000 to 25,000 distinct CDR3 sequences; about three quarters appear just once. Approximately 9% of the sample rests with the top ten.

Points on this clonotype: Its recognized antigen is unknown. No per-base quality is available; no much larger clone lies one base away.

The investigation overall reported the following: Of the vaccine-specific clones in convalescent patients, 304 of 307, or nearly all, reacted only to SARS-CoV-2 spike and did not cross-react with common cold coronaviruses. The number of convalescent patients in the study was relatively small, and the study did not examine early timepoints following natural infection. The median count of SARS-CoV-2-reactive clonotypes went up from 20 to 25 after infection to 38 after vaccination, although the change was not significant. In convalescent patients, a median 86.3% of post-vaccine SARS-CoV-2-reactive clones were detected only after vaccination, and vaccine-specific priming was suggested by this finding.

The V gene is TRBV20-1 and the J gene is TRBJ2-3; the D gene is perhaps TRBD1, from 6 matching bases. This sequence originates from a human donor who had recovered from COVID-19. The specimen sequenced was CD4+ T cells from blood, cultured in vitro. The CDR3 protein is CSARASKVGGQDTQYF. In nucleotides, the sequence is TGCAGTGCTAGAGCTTCCAAAGTAGGGGGTCAAGATACGCAGTATTTT.